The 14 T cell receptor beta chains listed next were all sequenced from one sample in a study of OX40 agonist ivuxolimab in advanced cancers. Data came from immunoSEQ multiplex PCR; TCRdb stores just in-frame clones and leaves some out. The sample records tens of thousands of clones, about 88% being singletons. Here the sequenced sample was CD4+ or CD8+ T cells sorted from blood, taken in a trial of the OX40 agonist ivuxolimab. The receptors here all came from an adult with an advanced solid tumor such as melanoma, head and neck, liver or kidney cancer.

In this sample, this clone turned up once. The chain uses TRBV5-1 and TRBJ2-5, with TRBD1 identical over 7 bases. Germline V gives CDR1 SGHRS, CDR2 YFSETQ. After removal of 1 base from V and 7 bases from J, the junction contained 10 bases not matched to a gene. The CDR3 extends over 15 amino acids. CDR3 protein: CASSLSGTALWTQYF. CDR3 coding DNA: TGCGCCAGCAGCTTGTCTGGGACAGCACTCTGGACCCAGTACTTC.

This CDR3 is CASSQDTVEYPSPLSRTGELFF. DNA of the CDR3: TGTGCCAGCAGCCAAGACACGGTGGAGTACCCTTCACCTCTTTCGAGGACCGGGGAGCTGTTTTTT. The chain employs TRBV14 and TRBJ2-2; D ambiguous. V lost 0 bases to trimming and J lost 5 bases, with 31 bases between them. The CDR3 is made up of 22 amino acids. Germline V gives CDR1 SGHDN, CDR2 FVKESK.

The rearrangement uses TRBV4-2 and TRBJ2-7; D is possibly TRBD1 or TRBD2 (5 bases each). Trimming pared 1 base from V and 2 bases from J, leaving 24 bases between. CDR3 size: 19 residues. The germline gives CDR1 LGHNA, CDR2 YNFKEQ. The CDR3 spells CASSQVSLGAGTDPYEQYF. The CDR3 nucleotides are TGTGCCAGCAGCCAAGTCTCCCTCGGCGCCGGGACGGATCCCTACGAGCAGTACTTC.

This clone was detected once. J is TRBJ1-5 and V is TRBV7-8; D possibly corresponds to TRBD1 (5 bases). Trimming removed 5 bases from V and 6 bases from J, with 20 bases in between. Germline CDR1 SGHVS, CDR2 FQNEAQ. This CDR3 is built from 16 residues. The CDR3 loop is CASSPLGGLNGQPQHF. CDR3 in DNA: TGTGCCAGCAGCCCCCTTGGGGGTTTAAATGGTCAGCCCCAGCATTTT.

CDR3 residues: CASSYPGTRGYNEQFF. As DNA, the CDR3 is TGTGCCAGCAGTTACCCCGGGACTAGAGGGTACAATGAGCAGTTCTTC. This chain uses TRBV6-5 with TRBJ2-1, with 8 bases that match TRBD2. V dropped 2 bases and J dropped 4; count of bases not matched to a gene: 7. Germline CDR1 MNHEY, CDR2 SVGAGI. The CDR3 runs 16 residues.

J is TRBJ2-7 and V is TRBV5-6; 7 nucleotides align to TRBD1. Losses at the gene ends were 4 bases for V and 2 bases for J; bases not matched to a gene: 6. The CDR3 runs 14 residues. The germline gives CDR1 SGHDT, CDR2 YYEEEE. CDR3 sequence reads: CASSAGQGAYEQYF. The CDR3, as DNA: TGTGCCAGCAGCGCCGGGCAGGGGGCCTACGAGCAGTACTTC.

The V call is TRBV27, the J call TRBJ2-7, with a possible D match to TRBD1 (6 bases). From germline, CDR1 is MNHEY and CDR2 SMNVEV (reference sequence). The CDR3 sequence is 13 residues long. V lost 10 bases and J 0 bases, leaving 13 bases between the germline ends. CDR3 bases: TGTGCCACACAGGGTGTAGCCTCCTACGAGCAGTACTTC. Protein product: CATQGVASYEQYF.

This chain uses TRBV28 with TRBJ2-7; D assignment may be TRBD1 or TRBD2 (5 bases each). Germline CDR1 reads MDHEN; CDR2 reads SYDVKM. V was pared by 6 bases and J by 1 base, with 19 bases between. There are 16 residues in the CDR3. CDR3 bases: TGTGCCAGCAGATTTATGCCCGGGACGGGTTCCTACGAGCAGTACTTC. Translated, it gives CASRFMPGTGSYEQYF.

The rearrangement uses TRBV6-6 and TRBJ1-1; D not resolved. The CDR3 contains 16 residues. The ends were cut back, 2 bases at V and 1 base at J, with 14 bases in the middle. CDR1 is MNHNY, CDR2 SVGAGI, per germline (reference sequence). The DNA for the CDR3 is TGTGCCAGCAGTTACCCCGTTGGGCGGGAGAACACTGAAGCTTTCTTT. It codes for CASSYPVGRENTEAFF.

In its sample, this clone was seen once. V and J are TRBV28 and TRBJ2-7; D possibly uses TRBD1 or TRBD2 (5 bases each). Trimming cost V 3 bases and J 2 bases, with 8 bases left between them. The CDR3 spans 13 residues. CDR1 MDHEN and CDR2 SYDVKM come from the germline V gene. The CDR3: CASSLGDPYEQYF. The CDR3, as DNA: TGTGCCAGCAGTTTGGGGGACCCCTACGAGCAGTACTTC. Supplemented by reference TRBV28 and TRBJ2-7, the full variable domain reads DVKVTQSSRYLVKRTGEKVFLECVQDMDHENMFWYRQDPGLGLRLIYFSYDVKMKEKGDIPEGYSVSREKKERFSLILESASTNQTSMYLCASSLGDPYEQYFGPGTRLTVT.

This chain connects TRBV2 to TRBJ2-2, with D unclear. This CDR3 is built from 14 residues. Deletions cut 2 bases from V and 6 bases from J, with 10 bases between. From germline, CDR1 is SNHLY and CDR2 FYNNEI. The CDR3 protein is CASSERPTAGELFF. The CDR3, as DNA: TGTGCCAGCAGTGAAAGGCCCACGGCCGGGGAGCTGTTTTTT.

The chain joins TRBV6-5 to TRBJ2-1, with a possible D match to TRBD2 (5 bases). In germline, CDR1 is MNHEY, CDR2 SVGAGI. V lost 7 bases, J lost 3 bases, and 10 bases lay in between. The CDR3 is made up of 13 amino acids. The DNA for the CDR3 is TGTGCCAGCACCCACGGGGACTACAATGAGCAGTTCTTC. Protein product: CASTHGDYNEQFF.

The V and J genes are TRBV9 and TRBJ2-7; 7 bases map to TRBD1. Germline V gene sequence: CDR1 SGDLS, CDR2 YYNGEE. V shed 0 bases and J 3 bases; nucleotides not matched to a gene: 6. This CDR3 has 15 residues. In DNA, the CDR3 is TGTGCCAGCAGCGTAGGGGACAGTCAGAGCTACGAGCAGTACTTC. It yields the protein CASSVGDSQSYEQYF. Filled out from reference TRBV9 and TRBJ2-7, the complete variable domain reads DSGVTQTPKHLITATGQRVTLRCSPRSGDLSVYWYQQSLDQGLQFLIQYYNGEERAKGNILERFSAQQFPDLHSELNLSSLELGDSALYFCASSVGDSQSYEQYFGPGTRLTVT.

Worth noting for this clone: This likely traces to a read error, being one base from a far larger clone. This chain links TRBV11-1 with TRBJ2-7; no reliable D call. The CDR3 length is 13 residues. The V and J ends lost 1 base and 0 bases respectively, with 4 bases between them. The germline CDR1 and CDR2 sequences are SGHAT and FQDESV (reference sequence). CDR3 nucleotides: TGTGCCAGCAGCTTAGGGAGCTCCTACGAGCAGTACTTC. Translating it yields CASSLGSSYEQYF.